This TCR beta chain came from a study of blood T cell repertoires in COVID-19. Across the whole study: Donors in the United States, Italy and Spain gave samples during acute or convalescent COVID-19. Nucleic acid was either cDNA or gDNA, and it came from T cells, B-cell-depleted T cells, or PBMCs.

This CDR3 has 13 amino acids. Between the trimmed V and J ends, which lost 1 base and 6 bases, there was a span of 8 bases. In germline, CDR1 is SGHKS, CDR2 YYEKEE (reference sequence). How the authors handled the data: For nucleated cells, counts were estimated from reference gene primer amplification. Sequencing used immunoSEQ multiplex PCR; TCRdb keeps in-frame clones, though not all of them. The DNA gave D and trimming, while V, J and clone size come from that table. The data contain under 250,000 clones, over 70% of them singletons. V gene TRBV5-5 combines with J gene TRBJ1-3; D is undetermined. Specimen: peripheral blood. The sequence came from a woman aged 80 or over with acute or convalescent COVID-19. CDR3 protein: CASSLNSQNTIYF. The CDR3 DNA is TGTGCCAGCAGCTTGAACAGTCAAAACACCATATATTTT.